The source of this T cell receptor (beta chain) is a study of regulatory T cells in long-lasting Graves disease. Construction of TCR beta libraries relied on iRepertoire HTBI primers and on Arm-PCR targeting CDR3 regions. In the study's own analysis: Gene usage covered over 55 TRBV and 13 to 15 TRBJ segments. TCRdb re-derived calls from the multiplex PCR reads in MiXCR, one entry per CDR3 protein. The V and J calls and clone size come from TCRdb's table, not from the authors' own analysis. The sample records 300,000 to 450,000 distinct CDR3 sequences, roughly a sixth being singletons. In its sample, this clonotype was seen many times. Time point reported: newly diagnosed GD, antithyroid drugs for less than 3 months. Generation of the TCR library employed RNA extracted from PBMCs. The sequence came from a female donor with Graves disease. The sample consisted of peripheral blood mononuclear cells (PBMCs), taken at new diagnosis, from a patient treated with antithyroid drugs.

CDR3 bases: TGCAGTGCTCCTTTCGGAAACACCATATATTTT. This gives the protein CSAPFGNTIYF. The rearrangement joins TRBV20-1 to TRBJ1-3; the D is unclear. The germline V gene has CDR1 DFQATT and CDR2 SNEGSKA (reference sequence). V was clipped by 5 bases and J by 4 bases, with 6 bases between them. The CDR3 length is 11 residues.